Shown below are 17 T cell receptor beta chains from a single sample sequenced in a study of beta chain features in type 1 diabetes (dated by TCRdb to the late 2010s). Library preparation employed the immunoSEQ multiplex PCR assay. The High Capacity cDNA Reverse Transcription Kit was used to reverse transcribe all of the isolated RNA, meaning that expressed TCRB transcripts were what got sequenced. Drawn from immuneACCESS, this table holds only the in-frame rearrangements with V and J called that TCRdb kept. Clones are partly lost; checked studies trace under half to an unresolved V gene and leave the rest unexplained. For this sample there are 300,000 to 350,000 clones; roughly 8.8% appear just once. The top ten clonotypes cover over 0.95% of the sample. What the authors observed across the whole study: A moderate but significant shortening of TCRB CDR3 length was observed in type 1 diabetes patients in all four CD4+ subsets.

What these receptors recognize is not known. Sample: central memory CD4+ T cells from blood. Receptors originate from a young man with type 1 diabetes.

The chain combines TRBV29-1 with TRBJ2-3; TRBD1 or TRBD2 may be the D gene (5 bases each). CDR3 size: 15 residues. Germline-derived CDR1 and CDR2 are SQVTM and ANQGSEA. The V end was cut by 6 bases, the J end by 0 bases, with 16 bases between. CDR3 coding DNA: TGCAGCGTGGTACCGGGACGGACAAGCACAGATACGCAGTATTTT. The encoded protein is CSVVPGRTSTDTQYF.

Only a few counts were recorded for this clone. The CDR3 DNA follows: TGCAGCGTGACAGGGTACCAAGAGACCCAGTACTTC. The encoded protein is CSVTGYQETQYF. This chain joins TRBV29-1 and TRBJ2-5, with 7 bases fitting TRBD1. This CDR3 contains 12 residues. Germline CDR1 reads SQVTM; CDR2 reads ANQGSEA. The V gene end was trimmed by 6 bases and the J gene end by 0 bases; junction bases not matched to a gene: 1.

Regarding this clone: Within the sample, other DNA sequences also encode this same CDR3. The genes are TRBV7-2 and TRBJ2-7; D is ambiguous. Looked up from germline, CDR1 is SGHTA and CDR2 is FQGNSA. The CDR3 runs to 13 residues. V was trimmed by 3 bases and J by 2 bases, leaving 8 bases between them. The CDR3 sequence is CASSLETTYEQYF. CDR3 DNA: TGTGCCAGCAGCTTGGAAACCACCTACGAGCAGTACTTC.

This chain connects TRBV4-1 to TRBJ1-4, with unresolved D. Per germline, CDR1 MGHRA and CDR2 YSYEKL. This CDR3 has 16 amino acids. V dropped 3 bases and J dropped 0 bases, with 11 bases sitting between them. The CDR3 nucleotides are TGCGCCAGCAGCCAGGATTCCGGGGCAACTAATGAAAAACTGTTTTTT. Translated: CASSQDSGATNEKLFF.

In its sample, this clone was seen a few times. The chain links TRBV28 to TRBJ2-5, with TRBD2 identical over 9 bases. The CDR3 sequence is 15 residues long. Germline V CDR1 and CDR2: MDHEN, SYDVKM. V lost 3 bases and J lost 4; bases outside the gene matches: 6. The CDR3 nucleotides are TGTGCCAGCAGTTTGGGCGGGGGGGCTGGAGAGACCCAGTACTTC. It is translated as CASSLGGGAGETQYF.

This clone was observed a few times. The chain joins TRBV6-4 to TRBJ2-3; a possible D gene is TRBD1 (5 bases). Trimming left V 9 bases short and J 0 bases short, with 19 bases between. The CDR3 covers 16 residues. Looked up from germline, CDR1 is MRHNA and CDR2 is SNTAGT. CDR3 amino acids: CARIVDSDESTDTQYF. The DNA for the CDR3 is TGTGCCAGGATTGTTGACAGCGACGAGAGCACAGATACGCAGTATTTT.

V gene TRBV9 combines with J gene TRBJ1-1; D gene uncertain. The V end was cut by 4 bases, the J end by 1 base, with 11 bases between. CDR1 and CDR2 from the germline V gene are SGDLS and YYNGEE. There are 14 residues in the CDR3. This CDR3 is CASSSHGGNTEAFF. CDR3 sequence (DNA): TGTGCCAGCAGCTCGCACGGTGGGAACACTGAAGCTTTCTTT.

The CDR3, as DNA: TGCGCCAGCAGTGAGGGGCAGGGGGCGGACGAGCAGTACTTC. Its translation: CASSEGQGADEQYF. The chain uses TRBV10-1 and TRBJ2-7; 8 bases fit TRBD1. The CDR3 runs 14 residues. Germline V CDR1 and CDR2: WNHNN, SYGVQD (reference sequence). V lost 2 bases to trimming and J lost 5 bases; unmatched junction nucleotides: 5.

The gene calls are TRBV5-1 and TRBJ2-3; 9 bases align to TRBD2. Germline loops: CDR1 SGHRS, CDR2 YFSETQ. The CDR3 extends over 16 amino acids. The ends lost 0 bases at V and 4 bases at J; junction bases unmatched: 6. The CDR3 loop reads CASSLGPSGEADTQYF. Here the CDR3 DNA reads TGCGCCAGCAGCTTGGGTCCTAGCGGGGAAGCAGATACGCAGTATTTT. Full variable domain (rest looked up from reference TRBV5-1 and TRBJ2-3): KAGVTQTPRYLIKTRGQQVTLSCSPISGHRSVSWYQQTPGQGLQFLFEYFSETQRNKGNFPGRFSGRQFSNSRSEMNVSTLELGDSALYLCASSLGPSGEADTQYFGPGTRLTVL.

The chain joins TRBV2 to TRBJ2-3, with D tentatively TRBD1 or TRBD2 (6 bases each). Germline assignment: CDR1 SNHLY and CDR2 FYNNEI. CDR3 length: 15 residues. Trimming pared 6 bases from V and 4 bases from J, leaving 17 bases between. CDR3 bases: TGTGCCAGCAGCAACCGGGGGCAGGGAGCAGATACGCAGTATTTT. Encoded protein: CASSNRGQGADTQYF. The full variable domain, its missing parts supplied by reference TRBV2 and TRBJ2-3, is EPEVTQTPSHQVTQMGQEVILRCVPISNHLYFYWYRQILGQKVEFLVSFYNNEISEKSEIFDDQFSVERPDGSNFTLKIRSTKLEDSAMYFCASSNRGQGADTQYFGPGTRLTVL.

This clone has at least ten counts. The chain has TRBV21-1 and TRBJ1-2. TRBV21-1 is annotated as a pseudogene. This CDR3 comprises 13 residues. This chain's CDR3 is CASSRGTFNGYTF. DNA for the CDR3: TGTGCCAGCAGCAGGGGAACCTTTAATGGCTACACCTTC.

This clone has a handful of counts. Within the sample, other DNA sequences also encode this same CDR3. The rearrangement joins TRBV9 to TRBJ2-3; 7 positions match TRBD1. From germline, CDR1 is SGDLS and CDR2 YYNGEE. This CDR3 is built from 15 residues. Unmatched junction bases numbered 7, after V lost 0 bases and J lost 6 bases. The CDR3 nucleotides read TGTGCCAGCAGCGTAGAGGGACAGAGTACCGATACGCAGTATTTT. It is translated as CASSVEGQSTDTQYF.

The chain employs TRBV9 and TRBJ2-3; D is undetermined. This CDR3 has 14 residues. Per germline, CDR1 SGDLS and CDR2 YYNGEE. Trimming stripped 4 bases from V and 2 bases from J, with 11 bases between. The DNA of the CDR3 is TGTGCCAGCAGCACCCGGTCGGTCACAGATACGCAGTATTTT. Translating gives CASSTRSVTDTQYF.

V gene TRBV5-1 combines with J gene TRBJ2-2; D unresolved. CDR3 length: 15 residues. Trimming took off 0 bases at V and 5 bases at J, with 11 bases between the two ends. CDR1 SGHRS and CDR2 YFSETQ come from the germline V gene. CDR3 residues: CASSLEGYSTGELFF. The CDR3 DNA reads as TGCGCCAGCAGCTTGGAGGGCTATAGTACCGGGGAGCTGTTTTTT.

In its sample, this clone was seen many times. V usage is TRBV6-6 and J usage is TRBJ2-7; 7 bases fit TRBD2. V trimming: 2 bases; J trimming: 3 bases; junction bases outside the gene matches: 10. This CDR3 has 16 residues. CDR1 and CDR2 (germline): MNHNY, SVGAGI (reference sequence). The CDR3 sequence: CASSYDGGDLNYEQYF. The DNA for the CDR3 is TGTGCCAGCAGTTACGATGGGGGGGACCTAAACTACGAGCAGTACTTC.

This clone was seen only a few times. V is TRBV7-2 and J is TRBJ1-2, with a weak D call TRBD1 (5 bases). The CDR3 covers 16 residues. Trimming removed 5 bases from V and 2 bases from J, with 18 bases in between. CDR1 is SGHTA and CDR2 is FQGNSA in the germline V gene. Written as DNA, the CDR3 is TGTGCCAGCAGCCCTAGACCCGACAGCGGAAACTATGGCTACACCTTC. It translates to CASSPRPDSGNYGYTF.

This clone was picked up a small number of times. The chain has TRBV4-3 and TRBJ2-3, with a tentative D call TRBD1 (5 bases). The CDR3 sequence is 13 residues long. Trimming removed 1 base from V and 14 bases from J, with 16 bases in between. Germline V lookup: CDR1 LGHNA, CDR2 YSLEER. CDR3 in amino acids: CASSQGGLRGRYF. In DNA form, the CDR3 reads TGCGCCAGCAGCCAAGGAGGTCTTAGGGGTCGGTATTTT.